In its sample, the clone carrying this TCR beta chain was seen once. Its antigen is unidentified. With 5 bases removed from V and 4 bases from J, the gap between germline ends came to 20 bases. Germline assignment: CDR1 SEHNR and CDR2 FQNEAQ (reference sequence). CDR3 length equals 16 residues. Profiling relied on immunoSEQ multiplex PCR, and the TCRdb table lists in-frame clones only, not all of them. The sample records 150,000 or so clones, about 91% being singletons. The data derive from a study of T cell responses to AZD1222 COVID-19 vaccine. About the research overall: Timing groups of about 4 and about 12 weeks for second doses were pooled. Study-wide findings and caveats: Within unmutated variant regions lay the reported targets of nearly half of spike-specific TCRs.

This clonotype originated in an adult in good health. The starting material was peripheral blood, obtained on day 0 of AZD1222 vaccination. The gene calls are TRBV7-9 and TRBJ1-2; perhaps TRBD1 as D (6 bases). The CDR3 bases are TGTGCCAGCAGCCCCCTAGGGGGGGCCTTGGTCTATGGCTACACCTTC. Encoded protein: CASSPLGGALVYGYTF.